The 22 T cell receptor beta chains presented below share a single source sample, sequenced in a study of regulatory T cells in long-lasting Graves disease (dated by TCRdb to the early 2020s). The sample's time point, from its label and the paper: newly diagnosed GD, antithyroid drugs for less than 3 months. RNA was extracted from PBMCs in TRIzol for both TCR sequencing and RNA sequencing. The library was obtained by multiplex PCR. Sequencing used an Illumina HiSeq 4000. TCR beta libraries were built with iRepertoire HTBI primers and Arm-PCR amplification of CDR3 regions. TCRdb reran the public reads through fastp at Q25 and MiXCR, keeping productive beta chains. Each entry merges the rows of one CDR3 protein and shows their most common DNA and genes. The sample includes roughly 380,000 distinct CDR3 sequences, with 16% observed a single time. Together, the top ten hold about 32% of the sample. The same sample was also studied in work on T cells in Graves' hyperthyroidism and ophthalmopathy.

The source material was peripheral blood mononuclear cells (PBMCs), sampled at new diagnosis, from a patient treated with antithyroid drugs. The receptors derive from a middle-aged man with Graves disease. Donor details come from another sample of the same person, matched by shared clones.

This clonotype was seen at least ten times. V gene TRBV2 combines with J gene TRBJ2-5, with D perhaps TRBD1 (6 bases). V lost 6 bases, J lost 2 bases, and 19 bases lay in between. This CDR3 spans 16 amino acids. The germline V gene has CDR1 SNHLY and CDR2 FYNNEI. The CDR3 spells CASRDWLQGWQETQYF. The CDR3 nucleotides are TGTGCCAGCAGGGATTGGCTCCAGGGGTGGCAAGAGACCCAGTACTTC.

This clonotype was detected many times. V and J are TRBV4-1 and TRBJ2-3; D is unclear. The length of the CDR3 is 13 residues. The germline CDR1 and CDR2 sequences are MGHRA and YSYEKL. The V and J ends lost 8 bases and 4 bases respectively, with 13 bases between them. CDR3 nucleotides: TGCGCCAGCGGGCTAGTCATCGCAGATACGCAGTATTTT. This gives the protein CASGLVIADTQYF.

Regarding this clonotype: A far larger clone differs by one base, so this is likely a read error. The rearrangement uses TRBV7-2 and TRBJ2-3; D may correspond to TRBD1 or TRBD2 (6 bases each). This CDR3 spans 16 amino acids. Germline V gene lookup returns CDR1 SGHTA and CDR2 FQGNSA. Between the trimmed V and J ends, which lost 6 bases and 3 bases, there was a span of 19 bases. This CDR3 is CASSEAGRQETDTQYF. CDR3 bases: TGTGCCAGCAGTGAAGCCGGGAGACAGGAGACAGATACGCAGTATTTT. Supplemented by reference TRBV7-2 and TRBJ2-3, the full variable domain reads GAGVSQSPSNKVTEKGKDVELRCDPISGHTALYWYRQSLGQGLEFLIYFQGNSAPDKSGLPSDRFSAERTGGSVSTLTIQRTQQEDSAVYLCASSEAGRQETDTQYFGPGTRLTVL.

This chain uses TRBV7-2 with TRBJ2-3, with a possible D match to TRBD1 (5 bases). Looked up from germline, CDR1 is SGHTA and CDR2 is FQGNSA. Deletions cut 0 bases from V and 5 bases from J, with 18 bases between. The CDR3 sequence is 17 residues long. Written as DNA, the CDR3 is TGTGCCAGCAGCTTAGCGAGGTCAGGGATCGATGAAGATACGCAGTATTTT. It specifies CASSLARSGIDEDTQYF.

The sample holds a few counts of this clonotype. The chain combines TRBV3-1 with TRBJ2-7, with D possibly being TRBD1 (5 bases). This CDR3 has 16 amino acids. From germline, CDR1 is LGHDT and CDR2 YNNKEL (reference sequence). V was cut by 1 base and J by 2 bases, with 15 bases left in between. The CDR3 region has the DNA TGTGCCAGCAGCCAAGGAGTCGGGCGGACACCCTACGAGCAGTACTTC. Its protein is CASSQGVGRTPYEQYF.

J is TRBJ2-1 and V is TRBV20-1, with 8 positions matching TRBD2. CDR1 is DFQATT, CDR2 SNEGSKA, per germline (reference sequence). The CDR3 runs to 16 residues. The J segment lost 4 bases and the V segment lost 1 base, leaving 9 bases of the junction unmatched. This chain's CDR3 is CSARALRGGGYNEQFF. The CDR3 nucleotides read TGCAGTGCTAGAGCCCTACGCGGCGGGGGGTACAATGAGCAGTTCTTC.

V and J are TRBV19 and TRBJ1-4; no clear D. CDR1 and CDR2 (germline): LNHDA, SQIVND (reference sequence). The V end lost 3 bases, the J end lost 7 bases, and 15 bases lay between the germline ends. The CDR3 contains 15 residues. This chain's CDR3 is CASSIRKWRGEKLFF. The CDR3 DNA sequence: TGTGCCAGTAGTATCAGAAAATGGCGGGGTGAAAAACTGTTTTTT.

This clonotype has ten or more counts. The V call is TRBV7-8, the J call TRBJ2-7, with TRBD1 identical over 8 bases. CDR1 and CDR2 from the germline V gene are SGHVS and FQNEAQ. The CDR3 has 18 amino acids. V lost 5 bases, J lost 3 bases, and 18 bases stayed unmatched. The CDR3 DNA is TGTGCCAGCAGCCCCCAAGCCCCGGGACAGGAATCTCTCTACGAGCAGTACTTC. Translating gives CASSPQAPGQESLYEQYF.

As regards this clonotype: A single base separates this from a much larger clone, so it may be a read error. CDR3 sequence: CASRPDRQANTGELFF. DNA for the CDR3: TGTGCCAGCAGACCCGACCGACAGGCGAACACCGGGGAGCTGTTTTTT. This chain connects TRBV6-2 or TRBV6-3 to TRBJ2-2, with a weak D call TRBD1 (6 bases). The V end lost 6 bases, the J end lost 0 bases, and 14 bases lay between the germline ends. The CDR3 extends over 16 amino acids. Germline V gene data show CDR1 as MNHEY and CDR2 as SVGEGT.

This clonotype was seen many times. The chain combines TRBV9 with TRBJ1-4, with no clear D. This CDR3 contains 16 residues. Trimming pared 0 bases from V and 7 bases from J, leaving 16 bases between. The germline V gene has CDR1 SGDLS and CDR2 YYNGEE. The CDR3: CASSVESGVVSEKLFF. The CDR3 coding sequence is TGTGCCAGCAGCGTAGAATCAGGCGTTGTAAGTGAAAAACTGTTTTTT.

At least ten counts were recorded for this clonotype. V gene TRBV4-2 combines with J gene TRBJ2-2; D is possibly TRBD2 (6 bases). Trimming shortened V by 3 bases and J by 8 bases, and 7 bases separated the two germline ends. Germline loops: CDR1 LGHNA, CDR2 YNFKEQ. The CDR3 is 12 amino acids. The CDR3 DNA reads TGTGCCAGCAGCCATAGCGGAGGGGAGCTGTTTTTT. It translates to CASSHSGGELFF.

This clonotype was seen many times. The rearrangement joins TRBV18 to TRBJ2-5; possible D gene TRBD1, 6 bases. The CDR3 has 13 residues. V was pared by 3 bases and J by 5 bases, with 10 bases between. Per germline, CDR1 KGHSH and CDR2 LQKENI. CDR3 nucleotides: TGTGCCAGCTCACCGGGACATGGTGAGACCCAGTACTTC. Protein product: CASSPGHGETQYF.

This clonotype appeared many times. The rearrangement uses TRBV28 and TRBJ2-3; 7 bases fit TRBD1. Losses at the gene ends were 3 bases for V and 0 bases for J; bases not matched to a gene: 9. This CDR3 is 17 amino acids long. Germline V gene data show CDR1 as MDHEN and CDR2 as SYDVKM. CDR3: CASSFMPRDSSTDTQYF. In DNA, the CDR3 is TGTGCCAGCAGTTTTATGCCCAGGGACAGTAGCACAGATACGCAGTATTTT.

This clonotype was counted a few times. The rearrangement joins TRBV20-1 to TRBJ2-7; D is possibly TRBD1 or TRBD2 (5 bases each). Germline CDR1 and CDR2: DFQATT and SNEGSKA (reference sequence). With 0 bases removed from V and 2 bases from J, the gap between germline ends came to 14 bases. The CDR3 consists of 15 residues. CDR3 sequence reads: CSARDGWGKPYEQYF. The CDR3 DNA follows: TGCAGTGCTAGAGATGGGTGGGGGAAACCCTACGAGCAGTACTTC.

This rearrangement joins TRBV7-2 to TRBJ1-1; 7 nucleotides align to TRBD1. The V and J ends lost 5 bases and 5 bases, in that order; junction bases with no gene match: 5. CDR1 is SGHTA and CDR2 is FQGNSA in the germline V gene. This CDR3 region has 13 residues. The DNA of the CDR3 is TGTGCCAGCAGCACCCACAGGGGAACTGAAGCTTTCTTT. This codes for CASSTHRGTEAFF.

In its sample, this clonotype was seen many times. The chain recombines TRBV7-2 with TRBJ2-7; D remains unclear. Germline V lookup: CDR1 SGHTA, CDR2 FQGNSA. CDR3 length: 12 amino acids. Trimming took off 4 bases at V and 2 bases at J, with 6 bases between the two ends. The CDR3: CASSWWAYEQYF. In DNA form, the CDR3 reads TGTGCCAGCAGCTGGTGGGCCTACGAGCAGTACTTC.

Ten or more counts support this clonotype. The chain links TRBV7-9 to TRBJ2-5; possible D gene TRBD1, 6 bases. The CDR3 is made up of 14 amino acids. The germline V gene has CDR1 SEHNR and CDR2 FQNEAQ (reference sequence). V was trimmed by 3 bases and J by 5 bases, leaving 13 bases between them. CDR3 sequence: CASSLSRGRETQYF. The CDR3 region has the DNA TGTGCCAGCAGCTTGAGCAGGGGCCGGGAGACCCAGTACTTC. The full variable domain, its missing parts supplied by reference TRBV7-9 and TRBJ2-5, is DTGVSQNPRHKITKRGQNVTFRCDPISEHNRLYWYRQTLGQGPEFLTYFQNEAQLEKSRLLSDRFSAERPKGSFSTLEIQRTEQGDSAMYLCASSLSRGRETQYFGPGTRLLVL.

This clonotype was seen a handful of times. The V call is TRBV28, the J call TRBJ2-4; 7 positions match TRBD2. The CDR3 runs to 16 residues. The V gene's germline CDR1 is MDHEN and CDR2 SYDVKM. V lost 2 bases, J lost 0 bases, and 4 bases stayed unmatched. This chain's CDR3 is CASSLGGGVAKNIQYF. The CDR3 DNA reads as TGTGCCAGCAGTTTAGGGGGAGGGGTAGCCAAAAACATTCAGTACTTC.

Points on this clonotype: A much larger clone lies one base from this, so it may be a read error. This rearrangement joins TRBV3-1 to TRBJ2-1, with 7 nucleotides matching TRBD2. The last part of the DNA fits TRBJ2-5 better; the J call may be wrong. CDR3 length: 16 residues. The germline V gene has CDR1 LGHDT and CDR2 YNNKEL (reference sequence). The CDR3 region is CASSQSSGAAGEAQYF. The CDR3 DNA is TGTGCCAGCAGCCAGAGCAGCGGGGCGGCGGGAGAGGCCCAGTACTTC.

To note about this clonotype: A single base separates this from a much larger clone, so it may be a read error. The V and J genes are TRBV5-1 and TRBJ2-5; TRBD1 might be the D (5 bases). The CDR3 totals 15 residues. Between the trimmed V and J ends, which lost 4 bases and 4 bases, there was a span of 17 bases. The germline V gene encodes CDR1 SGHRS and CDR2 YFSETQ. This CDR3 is CASSPQNGQAETQYF. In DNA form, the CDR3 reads TGCGCCAGCAGCCCCCAGAACGGACAAGCAGAGACCCAGTACTTC.

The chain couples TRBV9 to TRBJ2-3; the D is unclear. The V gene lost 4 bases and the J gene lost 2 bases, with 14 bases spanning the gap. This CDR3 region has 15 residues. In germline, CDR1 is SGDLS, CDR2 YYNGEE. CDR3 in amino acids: CASSPTPYVTDTQYF. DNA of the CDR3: TGTGCCAGCAGCCCTACCCCCTATGTCACAGATACGCAGTATTTT.

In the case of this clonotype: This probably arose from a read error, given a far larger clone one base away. CDR3 loop: CASSYSPGQPREQFF. The DNA of the CDR3 is TGTGCCAGCAGTTACAGCCCGGGACAGCCAAGGGAGCAGTTCTTC. The chain combines TRBV6-5 with TRBJ2-1; 7 positions agree with TRBD1. The CDR3 length is 15 residues. V gave up 2 bases and J gave up 10 bases; unmatched junction bases: 11. Germline V gene lookup returns CDR1 MNHEY and CDR2 SVGAGI.